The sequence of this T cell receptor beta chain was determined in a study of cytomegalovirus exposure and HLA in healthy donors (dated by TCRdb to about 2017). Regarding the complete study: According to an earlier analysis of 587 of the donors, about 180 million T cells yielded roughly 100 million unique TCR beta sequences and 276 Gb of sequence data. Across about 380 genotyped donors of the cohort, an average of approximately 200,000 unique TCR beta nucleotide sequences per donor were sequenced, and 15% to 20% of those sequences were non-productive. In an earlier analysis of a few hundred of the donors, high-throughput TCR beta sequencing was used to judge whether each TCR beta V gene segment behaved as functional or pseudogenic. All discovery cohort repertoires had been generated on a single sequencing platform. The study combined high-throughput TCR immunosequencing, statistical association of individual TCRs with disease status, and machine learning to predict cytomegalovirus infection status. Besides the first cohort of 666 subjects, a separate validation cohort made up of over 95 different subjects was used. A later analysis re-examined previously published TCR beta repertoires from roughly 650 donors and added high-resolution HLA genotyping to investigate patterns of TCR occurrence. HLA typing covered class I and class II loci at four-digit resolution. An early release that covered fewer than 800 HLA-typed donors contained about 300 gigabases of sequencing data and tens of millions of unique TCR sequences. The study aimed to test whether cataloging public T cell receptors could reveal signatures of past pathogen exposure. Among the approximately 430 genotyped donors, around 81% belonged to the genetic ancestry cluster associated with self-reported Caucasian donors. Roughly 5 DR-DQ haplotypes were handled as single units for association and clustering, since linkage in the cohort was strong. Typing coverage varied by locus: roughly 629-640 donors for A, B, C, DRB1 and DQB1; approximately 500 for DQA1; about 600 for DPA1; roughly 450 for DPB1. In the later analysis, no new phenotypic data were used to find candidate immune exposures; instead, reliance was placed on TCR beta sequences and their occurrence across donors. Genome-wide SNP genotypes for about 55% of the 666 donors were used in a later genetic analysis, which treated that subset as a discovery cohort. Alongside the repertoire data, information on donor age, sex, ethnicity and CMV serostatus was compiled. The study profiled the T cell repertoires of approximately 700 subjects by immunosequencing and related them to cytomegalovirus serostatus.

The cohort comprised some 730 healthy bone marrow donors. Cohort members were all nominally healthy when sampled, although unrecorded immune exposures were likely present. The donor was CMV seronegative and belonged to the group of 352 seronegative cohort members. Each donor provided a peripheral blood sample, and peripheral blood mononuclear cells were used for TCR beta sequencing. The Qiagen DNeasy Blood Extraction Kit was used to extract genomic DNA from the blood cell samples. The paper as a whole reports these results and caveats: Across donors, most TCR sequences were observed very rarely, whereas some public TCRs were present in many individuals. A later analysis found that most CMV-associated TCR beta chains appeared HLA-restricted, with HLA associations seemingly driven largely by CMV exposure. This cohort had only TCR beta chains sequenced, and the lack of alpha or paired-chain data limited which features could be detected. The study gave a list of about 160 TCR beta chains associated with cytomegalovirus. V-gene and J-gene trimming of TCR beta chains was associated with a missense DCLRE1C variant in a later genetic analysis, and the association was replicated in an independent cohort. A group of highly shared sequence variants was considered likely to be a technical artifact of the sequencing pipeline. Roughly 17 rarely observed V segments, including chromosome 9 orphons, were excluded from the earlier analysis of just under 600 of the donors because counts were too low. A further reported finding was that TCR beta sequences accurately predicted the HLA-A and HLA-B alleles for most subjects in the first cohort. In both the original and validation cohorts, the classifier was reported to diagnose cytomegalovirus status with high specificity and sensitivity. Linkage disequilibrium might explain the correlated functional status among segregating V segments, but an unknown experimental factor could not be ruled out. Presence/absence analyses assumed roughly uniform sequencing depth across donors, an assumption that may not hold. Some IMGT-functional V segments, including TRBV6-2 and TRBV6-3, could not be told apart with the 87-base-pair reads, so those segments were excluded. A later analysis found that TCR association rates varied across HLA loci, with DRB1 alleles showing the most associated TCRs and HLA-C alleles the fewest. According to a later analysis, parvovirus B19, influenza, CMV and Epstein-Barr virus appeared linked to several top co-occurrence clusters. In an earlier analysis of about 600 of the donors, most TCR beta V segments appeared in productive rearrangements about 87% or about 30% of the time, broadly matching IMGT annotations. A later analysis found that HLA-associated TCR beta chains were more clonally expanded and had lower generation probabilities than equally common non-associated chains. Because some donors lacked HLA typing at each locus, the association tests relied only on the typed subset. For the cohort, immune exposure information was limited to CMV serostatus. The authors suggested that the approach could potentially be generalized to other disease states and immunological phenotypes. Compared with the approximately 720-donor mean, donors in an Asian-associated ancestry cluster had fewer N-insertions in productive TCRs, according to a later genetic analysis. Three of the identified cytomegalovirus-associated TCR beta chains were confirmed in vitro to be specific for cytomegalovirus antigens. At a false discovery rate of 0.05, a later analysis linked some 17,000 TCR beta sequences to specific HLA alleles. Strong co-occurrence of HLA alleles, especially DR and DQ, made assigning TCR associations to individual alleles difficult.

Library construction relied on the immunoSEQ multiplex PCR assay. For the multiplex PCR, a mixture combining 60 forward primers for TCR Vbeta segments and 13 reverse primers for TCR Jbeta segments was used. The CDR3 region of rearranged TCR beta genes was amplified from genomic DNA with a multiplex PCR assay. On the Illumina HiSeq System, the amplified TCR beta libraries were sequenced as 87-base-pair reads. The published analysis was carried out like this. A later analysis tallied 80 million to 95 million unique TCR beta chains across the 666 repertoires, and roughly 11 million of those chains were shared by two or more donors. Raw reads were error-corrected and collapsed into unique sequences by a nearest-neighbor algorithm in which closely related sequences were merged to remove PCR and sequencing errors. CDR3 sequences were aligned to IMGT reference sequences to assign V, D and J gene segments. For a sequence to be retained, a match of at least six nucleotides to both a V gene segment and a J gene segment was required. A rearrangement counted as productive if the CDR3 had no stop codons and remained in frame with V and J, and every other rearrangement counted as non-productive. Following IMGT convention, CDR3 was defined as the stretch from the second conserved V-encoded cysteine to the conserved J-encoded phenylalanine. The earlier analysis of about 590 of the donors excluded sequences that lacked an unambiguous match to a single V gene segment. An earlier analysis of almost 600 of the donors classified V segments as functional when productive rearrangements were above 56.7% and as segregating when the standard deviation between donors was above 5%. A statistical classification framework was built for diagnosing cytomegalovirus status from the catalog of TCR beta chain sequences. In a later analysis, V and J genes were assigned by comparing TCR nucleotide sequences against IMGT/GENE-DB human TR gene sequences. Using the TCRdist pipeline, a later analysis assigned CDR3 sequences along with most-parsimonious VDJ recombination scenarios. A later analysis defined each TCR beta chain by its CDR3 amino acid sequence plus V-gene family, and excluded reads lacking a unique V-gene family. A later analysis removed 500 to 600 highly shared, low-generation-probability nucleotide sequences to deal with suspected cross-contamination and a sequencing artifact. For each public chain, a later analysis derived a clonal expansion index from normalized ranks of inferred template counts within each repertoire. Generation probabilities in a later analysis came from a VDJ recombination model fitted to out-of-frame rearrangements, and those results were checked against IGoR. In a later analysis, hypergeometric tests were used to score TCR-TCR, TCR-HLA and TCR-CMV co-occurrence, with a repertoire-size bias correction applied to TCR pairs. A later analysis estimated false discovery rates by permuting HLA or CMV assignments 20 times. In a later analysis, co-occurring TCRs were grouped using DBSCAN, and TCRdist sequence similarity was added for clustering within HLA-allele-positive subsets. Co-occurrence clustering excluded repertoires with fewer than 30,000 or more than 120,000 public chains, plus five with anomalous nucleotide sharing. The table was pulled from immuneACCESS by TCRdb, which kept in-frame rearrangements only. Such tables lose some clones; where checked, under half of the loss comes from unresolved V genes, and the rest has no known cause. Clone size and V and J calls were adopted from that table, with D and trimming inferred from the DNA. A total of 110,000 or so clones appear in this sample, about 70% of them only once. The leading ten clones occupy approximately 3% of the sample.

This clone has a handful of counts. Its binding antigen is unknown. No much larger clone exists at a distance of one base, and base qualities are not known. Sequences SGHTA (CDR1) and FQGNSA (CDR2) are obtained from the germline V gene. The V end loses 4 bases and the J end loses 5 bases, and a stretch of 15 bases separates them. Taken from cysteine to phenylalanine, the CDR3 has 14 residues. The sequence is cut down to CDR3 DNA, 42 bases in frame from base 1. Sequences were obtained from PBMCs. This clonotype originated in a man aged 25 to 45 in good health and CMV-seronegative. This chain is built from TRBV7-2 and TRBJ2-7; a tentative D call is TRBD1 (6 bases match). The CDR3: CASSSGTIGHEQYF. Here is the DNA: TGTGCCAGCAGCTCGGGGACAATTGGACACGAGCAGTACTTC.